The 23 T cell receptor beta chains below come from one sample, sequenced in a study of T-cell reconstitution after alpha-beta-depleted transplantation in children. A library of TCRbeta sequences, prepared with unique molecular identifiers, was generated. Using its own MiXCR run on the PCR reads, TCRdb lists one record per CDR3 protein. The table includes around 580,000 distinct CDR3 sequences, over 25% detected once. The specimen comprised PBMCs, sampled before TCRalphabeta/CD19-depleted stem cell transplant. The receptors here all came from a boy in the first two years of life with Wiskott-Aldrich syndrome, due to receive a stem cell transplant.

V and J are TRBV28 and TRBJ2-7; D call uncertain. Between the trimmed V and J ends, which lost 7 bases and 3 bases, there was a span of 10 bases. The germline V gene encodes CDR1 MDHEN and CDR2 SYDVKM. The CDR3 sequence is 12 residues long. The CDR3 sequence is CASMGQNYEQYF. Written as DNA, the CDR3 is TGTGCCAGCATGGGTCAGAACTACGAGCAGTACTTC.

This clonotype has just one count. This sequence joins TRBV27 and TRBJ2-5; D perhaps matches TRBD1 (6 bases). Between the trimmed V and J ends, which lost 9 bases and 0 bases, there was a span of 11 bases. CDR1 and CDR2 (germline): MNHEY, SMNVEV (reference sequence). This CDR3 comprises 13 residues. CDR3 sequence (DNA): TGTGCCAGTCACAGACAGGACCAAGAGACCCAGTACTTC. Translating it yields CASHRQDQETQYF.

In its sample, this clonotype was seen a few times. The chain is built from TRBV10-3 and TRBJ2-3, with D uncertain. CDR3 length: 14 residues. The germline gives CDR1 ENHRY, CDR2 SYGVKD. Trimming stripped 6 bases from V and 1 base from J, with 11 bases between. The CDR3: CAISIDIGTDTQYF. The CDR3 DNA sequence: TGTGCCATCAGCATTGACATAGGCACAGATACGCAGTATTTT.

This sequence joins TRBV12-3 or TRBV12-4 and TRBJ2-1; TRBD1 matches at 7 bases. V gave up 2 bases and J gave up 2 bases; unmatched junction bases: 15. The CDR3 length is 19 residues. The CDR3 is CASSLYVLRRDSPYNEQFF. The CDR3 region has the DNA TGTGCCAGCAGTTTATATGTCTTACGTAGGGACAGTCCCTACAATGAGCAGTTCTTC.

This sequence joins TRBV5-6 and TRBJ2-7, with 9 bases fitting TRBD2. V gave up 4 bases and J gave up 3 bases; unmatched junction bases: 11. The CDR3 totals 16 residues. CDR1 SGHDT and CDR2 YYEEEE come from the germline V gene. CDR3 sequence (DNA): TGTGCCAGCAGCCAAACGCCGAGGACTAGCGACTACGAGCAGTACTTC. Translating gives CASSQTPRTSDYEQYF.

The chain joins TRBV16 to TRBJ2-7, with D maybe TRBD1 (6 bases). Germline V lookup: CDR1 KGHSY, CDR2 FQNENV. CDR3 length: 14 residues. V shed 4 bases and J shed 2 bases, with 12 bases lying between them. CDR3 loop: CASSPRQVTYEQYF. The DNA of the CDR3 is TGTGCCAGCAGCCCGCGACAGGTAACCTACGAGCAGTACTTC.

This clonotype was recorded a few times. V usage is TRBV19 and J usage is TRBJ2-7; no firm D call. V was shortened by 11 bases and J by 4 bases, with 9 bases between the two germline ends. The CDR3 consists of 10 residues. Germline V gene data show CDR1 as LNHDA and CDR2 as SQIVND (reference sequence). Here the CDR3 reads CAHITYEQYF. The CDR3 region has the DNA TGTGCCCATATCACGTACGAGCAGTACTTC. The full variable domain, its missing parts supplied by reference TRBV19 and TRBJ2-7, is DGGITQSPKYLFRKEGQNVTLSCEQNLNHDAMYWYRQDPGQGLRLIYYSQIVNDFQKGDIAEGYSVSREKKESFPLTVTSAQKNPTAFYLCAHITYEQYFGPGTRLTVT.

The J gene is TRBJ2-3, the V gene TRBV5-5; no reliable D call. The CDR3 runs 14 residues. Per the germline V gene, CDR1 is SGHKS and CDR2 is YYEKEE (reference sequence). With 3 bases removed from V and 1 base from J, the gap between germline ends came to 9 bases. The CDR3 region has the DNA TGTGCCAGCAGCTCCTCCTCCCGCACAGATACGCAGTATTTT. The encoded protein is CASSSSSRTDTQYF.

The V call is TRBV21-1, the J call TRBJ2-4; TRBD1, as called in the table, went unchecked against the DNA. TRBV21-1 is classified as a pseudogene. The CDR3 totals 16 residues. The CDR3 DNA sequence: TGTGCCAGCAGCAAAGGCCCCGGGACAGGGGAAAACATTCAGTACTTC. Translated: CASSKGPGTGENIQYF.

This clonotype was counted a few times. The rearrangement links TRBV6-1 to TRBJ2-7; TRBD2 is a possible D gene (6 bases). The CDR3 spans 18 residues. Between the trimmed V and J ends, which lost 5 bases and 0 bases, there was a span of 23 bases. CDR1 and CDR2 from the germline V gene are MNHNS and SASEGT. The CDR3 DNA sequence: TGTGCCAGCAGTAAACCCGGGAAGAATAGCGGAAGCTCCTACGAGCAGTACTTC. Translated, it gives CASSKPGKNSGSSYEQYF.

Here the CDR3 reads CASSSRDDGNEQFF. The CDR3 DNA sequence: TGTGCCAGCAGCTCCAGGGACGATGGTAATGAGCAGTTCTTC. The chain carries TRBV13 and TRBJ2-1; D assignment may be TRBD1 or TRBD2 (5 bases each). Germline lookup yields CDR1 PRHDT and CDR2 FYEKMQ (reference sequence). The ends were cut back, 4 bases at V and 7 bases at J, with 14 bases in the middle. This CDR3 region has 14 residues. Filled out from reference TRBV13 and TRBJ2-1, the complete variable domain reads AAGVIQSPRHLIKEKRETATLKCYPIPRHDTVYWYQQGPGQDPQFLISFYEKMQSDKGSIPDRFSAQQFSDYHSELNMSSLELGDSALYFCASSSRDDGNEQFFGPGTRLTVL.

The rearrangement joins TRBV12-3 or TRBV12-4 to TRBJ1-1; 10 nucleotides align to TRBD1. The CDR3 extends over 15 amino acids. Trimming cost V 5 bases and J 3 bases; bases outside gene matches: 6. The CDR3 coding sequence is TGTGCCAGCAGTGTCTCTGGGACAGGGGACACTGAAGCTTTCTTT. Protein: CASSVSGTGDTEAFF.

This clonotype was seen a handful of times. V gene TRBV14 combines with J gene TRBJ2-3; perhaps TRBD2 as D (6 bases). Germline V gene data show CDR1 as SGHDN and CDR2 as FVKESK. The V end was cut by 1 base, the J end by 6 bases, with 23 bases between. This CDR3 region has 18 residues. This chain's CDR3 is CASSQVRFPEPGRDTQYF. CDR3 in DNA: TGTGCCAGCAGCCAAGTTAGGTTTCCGGAGCCGGGGAGGGATACGCAGTATTTT.

This clonotype turned up a few times. The chain joins TRBV14 to TRBJ2-3; no reliable D call. The CDR3 spans 14 residues. Trimming took off 4 bases at V and 1 base at J, with 9 bases between the two ends. Germline V gene sequence: CDR1 SGHDN, CDR2 FVKESK. CDR3 loop: CASSRDIRTDTQYF. CDR3 bases: TGTGCCAGCAGCCGAGACATTCGCACAGATACGCAGTATTTT.

This clonotype was found a few times. This sequence joins TRBV5-1 and TRBJ2-3; TRBD2 aligns across 10 bases. The CDR3 contains 15 residues. With 3 bases clipped from V and 5 bases from J, the junction kept 6 bases outside the gene matches. CDR1 and CDR2 from the germline V gene are SGHRS and YFSETQ. For the CDR3, the DNA is TGCGCCAGCAGCTCAAGCGGGAGGGCCGTAGATACGCAGTATTTT. It translates to CASSSSGRAVDTQYF.

The rearrangement links TRBV5-1 to TRBJ1-1, with D possibly matching TRBD1 (5 bases). The CDR3 is made up of 13 amino acids. CDR1 SGHRS and CDR2 YFSETQ come from the germline V gene. V lost 7 bases and J lost 5, with 15 bases in between. In DNA, the CDR3 is TGCGCCAGCCGTGGGCTCAGGGAAACTGAAGCTTTCTTT. This translates into CASRGLRETEAFF.

The rearrangement links TRBV5-1 to TRBJ2-1, with 14 bases aligning to TRBD2. There are 18 residues in the CDR3. CDR1 SGHRS and CDR2 YFSETQ come from the germline V gene. V lost 5 bases, J lost 4 bases, and 11 bases stayed unmatched. The CDR3 sequence is CASSSPGLAGANYNEQFF. CDR3 coding DNA: TGCGCCAGCAGTTCCCCGGGACTAGCGGGAGCGAATTACAATGAGCAGTTCTTC.

V is TRBV5-1 and J is TRBJ2-4, with 8 bases identical to TRBD1. The CDR3 length is 13 residues. The trim removed 4 bases at V and 7 bases at J, leaving 4 bases unmatched. The germline gives CDR1 SGHRS, CDR2 YFSETQ. CDR3 sequence reads: CASSTGQGNIQYF. As DNA, the CDR3 is TGCGCCAGCAGCACCGGACAGGGTAACATTCAGTACTTC.

This clonotype was detected a few times. The chain employs TRBV5-1 and TRBJ2-3; possible D gene TRBD1, 7 bases. Trimming took 4 bases from V and 0 from J, leaving 15 bases between them. The CDR3 is 16 amino acids. The germline gives CDR1 SGHRS, CDR2 YFSETQ. The CDR3 nucleotides are TGCGCCAGCAGCGCGGGACAGCTATCTAGCACAGATACGCAGTATTTT. Translating gives CASSAGQLSSTDTQYF. Together with reference TRBV5-1 and TRBJ2-3, the CDR3 gives the full variable domain: KAGVTQTPRYLIKTRGQQVTLSCSPISGHRSVSWYQQTPGQGLQFLFEYFSETQRNKGNFPGRFSGRQFSNSRSEMNVSTLELGDSALYLCASSAGQLSSTDTQYFGPGTRLTVL.

This clonotype was seen a few times. The J gene is TRBJ2-3, the V gene TRBV29-1, with 7 bases lining up with TRBD2. Looked up from germline, CDR1 is SQVTM and CDR2 is ANQGSEA. Trimming cost V 4 bases and J 7 bases; bases outside gene matches: 5. The CDR3 loop spans 12 amino acids. This CDR3 is CSVAPSGYTQYF. In DNA, the CDR3 is TGCAGCGTTGCTCCTAGCGGCTATACGCAGTATTTT.

V gene TRBV2 combines with J gene TRBJ1-6, with D tentatively TRBD1 (5 bases). The length of the CDR3 is 15 residues. Trimming pared 0 bases from V and 8 bases from J, leaving 11 bases between. CDR1 and CDR2 from the germline V gene are SNHLY and FYNNEI. CDR3 nucleotide sequence: TGTGCCAGCAGTGAAGCAGGGGTTGGTTATTCACCCCTCCACTTT. It translates to CASSEAGVGYSPLHF.

The J gene is TRBJ2-5, the V gene TRBV27, with D possibly being TRBD1 or TRBD2 (5 bases each). The V gene lost 3 bases and the J gene lost 6 bases, with 8 bases spanning the gap. The CDR3 is 12 residues long. Germline V gene sequence: CDR1 MNHEY, CDR2 SMNVEV (reference sequence). CDR3 protein: CASSLLGQTQYF. CDR3 DNA sequence: TGTGCCAGCAGTTTGCTGGGACAGACCCAGTACTTC.

The rearrangement joins TRBV4-1 to TRBJ2-1; 16 bases are shared with TRBD2. The CDR3 sequence is 17 residues long. Germline CDR1 reads MGHRA; CDR2 reads YSYEKL. The ends lost 4 bases at V and 6 bases at J; junction bases unmatched: 6. The CDR3, as DNA: TGCGCCAGCAGCCTTTTGGGACTAGCGGGAGGGGGCAATGAGCAGTTCTTC. Translating it yields CASSLLGLAGGGNEQFF.